This T cell receptor (beta chain) was sequenced during a study of blood T cell repertoires in COVID-19 (dated by TCRdb to about 2020). With regard to the full study: Samples from collaborators originated in the United States, Italy and Spain and spanned both the acute and convalescent phases of COVID-19. Samples were obtained from the ongoing ImmuneRACE study (first 160 participants) and from about 1,300 subjects provided by 6 global collaborators. The prospective study material was composed of cDNA or gDNA derived from T cells, B-cell-depleted T cells, or PBMCs. Sample metadata almost always included a de-identified subject ID, COVID-19 status, age in years and sex. Subjects who had been exposed to COVID-19, were actively infected with it, or had recovered from it provided the deeply sampled blood TCRbeta repertoires that made up the dataset. The repertoires were made available in a free public database intended to serve as a resource for research on the immune response to SARS-CoV-2. HLA class I and class II types, where available, came from metadata supplied by the sample provider rather than from assay-based typing. General study outcomes and caveats: Clinical and demographic metadata were provided uncurated, with the amount varying by source and participant.

The immunoSEQ Assay, a bias-controlled multiplex PCR, was used to amplify TCRbeta CDR3 regions from genomic DNA. The authors' analysis ran thus. The number of nucleated cells in each sample was estimated from the amplification of reference gene primers within the assay. To quantify the absolute abundance of each unique TCRbeta CDR3 rearrangement, sequence reads were collapsed and filtered. For each sample, productive Simpson clonality was calculated by taking the square root of Simpson's diversity index across productive rearrangements. Drawn from immuneACCESS, this table holds only the in-frame rearrangements with V and J called that TCRdb kept. Clones are partly lost; checked studies trace under half to an unresolved V gene and leave the rest unexplained. From that table come the V and J calls and clone size; the DNA was used to work out D and trimming. The sample contains about 190,000 clones, roughly 82% of them found a single time. The ten most abundant clones make up around 6% of the sample.

CDR1 and CDR2 were assigned from the germline V gene (reference sequence) as LNHDA and SQIVND. The CDR3 sequence holds 13 residues, the cysteine and phenylalanine included. As concerns this clone: Its antigen target is currently unknown. No DNA is shown, since the ends of the CDR3 on it are uncertain; the CDR3 is the one TCRdb lists.

Participants in the prospective study were enrolled through a virtual design, were aged about 18 to 100 years, and lived in about 25 United States geographic areas. Cohort assignment in the prospective study relied on participant-reported clinical history from a screening survey and a study questionnaire. In the prospective study, mobile phlebotomists collected whole blood, serum and a nasopharyngeal or oropharyngeal swab from each participant. Prospective study participants could optionally give additional blood draws and questionnaires over a roughly two-month period. Before DNA extraction, prospective study blood samples were shipped either frozen or at room temperature.

Specimen: PBMCs or T cells enriched from blood (not recorded which). The chain was built from TRBV19 and TRBJ2-1; TRBD2 reflects the table's D call only, with no check against the DNA. The TCR was taken from a man aged 40-49 years with acute COVID-19. The encoded CDR3 is CASTVAAGAPGFF.